The entry that follows covers one T cell receptor (beta chain) sequence. Its antigen is as yet unknown. This entry comes from a study of cytomegalovirus exposure and HLA in healthy donors. 60 Vbeta and 13 Jbeta primers were used in PCR. Profiled with immunoSEQ multiplex PCR; TCRdb holds only in-frame clones, not every one. The sample records 95,000 to 100,000 clones, around three quarters being singletons. CDR1 is GTSNPN, CDR2 SVGIG, per germline (reference sequence). Trimming took 2 bases from V and 4 from J; bases not matched to a gene: 5. The CDR3 consists of 14 residues. General study results and limits: Earlier findings revealed that most TCR beta V segments proved productive either about 87% or about 30% of the time.

This TCR derives from a man aged 35 to 55 in good health and CMV-seronegative. What was sequenced was PBMCs. V usage is TRBV30 and J usage is TRBJ2-5; 9 bases are a match to TRBD1. CDR3 bases: TGTGCCTGGAGTATGAACAGGGGGCTAGAGACCCAGTACTTC. It specifies CAWSMNRGLETQYF.